The subject of this entry is one TCR beta chain. These data are taken from a study of blood T cell repertoires in COVID-19. Study information: Collection of acute and convalescent COVID-19 samples took place in the United States, Italy and Spain.

CDR3 length: 13 residues. The germline CDR1 and CDR2 sequences are SNHLY and FYNNEI. The germline V and J ends were trimmed by 7 bases and 2 bases, with 8 bases remaining between them. TCRdb keeps only in-frame clones here, not all; method: immunoSEQ multiplex PCR. Of some 60,000 clones in the sample, 70% to 90% were seen once. The V and J genes are TRBV2 and TRBJ2-2; no definite D call. The TCR was taken from a man in his 60s with acute or convalescent COVID-19. The sequenced sample was peripheral blood. DNA of the CDR3: TGTGCCAGCAATATCTACAACACCGGGGAGCTGTTTTTT. This translates into CASNIYNTGELFF.